Each of the 23 T cell receptor beta chains below was sequenced from the same sample in a study of blood T cell repertoires in COVID-19. Some clones are missing from TCRdb's copy, which holds only in-frame ones; the method was immunoSEQ multiplex PCR. The table records approximately 93,000 clones, about nine tenths of them present only once. The sample taken for sequencing was peripheral blood. The receptors here all came from a human donor in a cohort sampled during active COVID-19.

This clone has just one count. The CDR3 DNA follows: TGTGCCAGTAGTATTTGGGTTGAGGGGGACAATGAGCAGTTCTTC. Protein sequence: CASSIWVEGDNEQFF. The chain joins TRBV19 to TRBJ2-1, with D possibly TRBD1 on 6 matching bases. With 3 bases removed from V and 5 bases from J, the gap between germline ends came to 14 bases. Germline CDR1 is LNHDA and CDR2 is SQIVND (reference sequence). This CDR3 is 15 amino acids long.

The J gene is TRBJ2-1, the V gene TRBV19; 10 bases align to TRBD2. This CDR3 has 16 residues. Germline lookup yields CDR1 LNHDA and CDR2 SQIVND (reference sequence). V lost 5 bases and J lost 5; bases outside the gene matches: 9. This CDR3 reads CASSPLSGRINNEQFF. CDR3 bases: TGTGCCAGTAGTCCCCTTAGCGGGAGGATAAACAATGAGCAGTTCTTC.

The chain has TRBV7-9 and TRBJ2-5, with a tentative D call TRBD1 (6 bases). The CDR3 runs 13 residues. Germline V CDR1 and CDR2: SEHNR, FQNEAQ (reference sequence). The V end lost 2 bases, the J end lost 4 bases, and 8 bases lay between the germline ends. The CDR3 DNA follows: TGTGCCAGCAGCTTAACAGGGCCAGAGACCCAGTACTTC. Its translation: CASSLTGPETQYF. Supplemented by reference TRBV7-9 and TRBJ2-5, the full variable domain reads DTGVSQNPRHKITKRGQNVTFRCDPISEHNRLYWYRQTLGQGPEFLTYFQNEAQLEKSRLLSDRFSAERPKGSFSTLEIQRTEQGDSAMYLCASSLTGPETQYFGPGTRLLVL.

J is TRBJ1-2 and V is TRBV28, with D unresolved. Trimming cost V 4 bases and J 4 bases, with 7 bases left between them. The CDR3 sequence is 12 residues long. CDR1 and CDR2 (germline): MDHEN, SYDVKM. The chain's CDR3 is CASSSRGYGYTF. CDR3 in DNA: TGTGCCAGCAGTTCGCGAGGCTATGGCTACACCTTC.

The J gene is TRBJ2-7, the V gene TRBV6-2 or TRBV6-3, with 8 bases matching TRBD1. Trimming at V came to 5 bases and at J to 3 bases, leaving 6 bases not matched to a gene. In germline, CDR1 is MNHEY, CDR2 SVGEGT. The CDR3 is made up of 14 amino acids. The CDR3 spells CASSPGQGGYEQYF. As DNA, the CDR3 is TGTGCCAGCAGTCCAGGACAGGGTGGCTACGAGCAGTACTTC.

The rearrangement joins TRBV18 to TRBJ2-1, with D tentatively TRBD2 (5 bases). CDR3 size: 14 residues. V was trimmed by 3 bases and J by 3 bases, leaving 9 bases between them. Germline V CDR1 and CDR2: KGHSH, LQKENI. This CDR3 reads CASSPDRDYNEQFF. In DNA, the CDR3 is TGTGCCAGCTCACCGGACCGGGACTACAATGAGCAGTTCTTC.

The chain is built from TRBV18 and TRBJ2-7; perhaps TRBD2 as D (7 bases). Germline CDR1 is KGHSH and CDR2 is LQKENI. The CDR3 covers 15 residues. Trimming left V 3 bases short and J 2 bases short, with 14 bases between. The CDR3 sequence is CASSPGRDTPYEQYF. The CDR3, as DNA: TGTGCCAGCTCACCTGGGAGGGACACTCCCTACGAGCAGTACTTC.

J is TRBJ2-7 and V is TRBV2; 7 positions match TRBD1. Per the germline V gene, CDR1 is SNHLY and CDR2 is FYNNEI. The CDR3 loop spans 13 amino acids. V dropped 9 bases and J dropped 0; count of bases not matched to a gene: 5. Here the CDR3 reads CARSGTASYEQYF. CDR3 nucleotide sequence: TGTGCCAGATCCGGGACAGCCTCCTACGAGCAGTACTTC. Filled out from reference TRBV2 and TRBJ2-7, the complete variable domain reads EPEVTQTPSHQVTQMGQEVILRCVPISNHLYFYWYRQILGQKVEFLVSFYNNEISEKSEIFDDQFSVERPDGSNFTLKIRSTKLEDSAMYFCARSGTASYEQYFGPGTRLTVT.

The chain combines TRBV24-1 with TRBJ2-1, with D maybe TRBD2 (6 bases). This CDR3 spans 14 amino acids. CDR1 is KGHDR and CDR2 is SFDVKD in the germline V gene. Trimming took 8 bases from V and 0 from J, leaving 10 bases between them. CDR3 bases: TGTGCCACCAAGGCGGGGAGCTCCTACAATGAGCAGTTCTTC. Protein product: CATKAGSSYNEQFF.

The chain is built from TRBV7-9 and TRBJ2-1; D is possibly TRBD2 (6 bases). Trimming pared 4 bases from V and 0 bases from J, leaving 19 bases between. Germline CDR1 reads SEHNR; CDR2 reads FQNEAQ (reference sequence). This CDR3 contains 18 residues. The CDR3 sequence: CASSYPRGLADSYNEQFF. The CDR3 DNA follows: TGTGCCAGCAGCTACCCCCGGGGTTTAGCGGACTCCTACAATGAGCAGTTCTTC.

This clone was seen just once. The V call is TRBV7-2, the J call TRBJ2-2; D gene uncertain. Per germline, CDR1 SGHTA and CDR2 FQGNSA. This CDR3 is 12 amino acids long. The germline V and J ends were trimmed by 5 bases and 7 bases, with 8 bases remaining between them. CDR3 in amino acids: CASSPRGGELFF. The DNA for the CDR3 is TGTGCCAGCAGCCCGAGAGGCGGGGAGCTGTTTTTT.

The V and J genes are TRBV30 and TRBJ2-3; 8 bases map to TRBD2. The CDR3 is 14 residues long. V lost 4 bases to trimming and J lost 6 bases; unmatched junction nucleotides: 9. Per germline, CDR1 GTSNPN and CDR2 SVGIG (reference sequence). The chain's CDR3 is CAWTQTSGWDTQYF. The CDR3 DNA reads TGTGCCTGGACCCAAACTAGCGGATGGGATACGCAGTATTTT. Complete variable domain (other parts from reference TRBV30 and TRBJ2-3): SQTIHQWPATLVQPVGSPLSLECTVEGTSNPNLYWYRQAAGRGLQLLFYSVGIGQISSEVPQNLSASRPQDRQFILSSKKLLLSDSGFYLCAWTQTSGWDTQYFGPGTRLTVL.

This chain links TRBV30 with TRBJ1-4, with TRBD1 matching over 11 bases. The trim removed 4 bases at V and 8 bases at J, leaving 9 bases unmatched. Looked up from germline, CDR1 is GTSNPN and CDR2 is SVGIG (reference sequence). This CDR3 spans 15 amino acids. The CDR3 DNA reads TGTGCCTGGAATAAAGGACAGGGGGCTCAAGAAAAACTGTTTTTT. Residues: CAWNKGQGAQEKLFF.

The genes are TRBV7-3 and TRBJ1-2; no reliable D call. Germline V CDR1 and CDR2: SGHTA, FQGTGA. The CDR3 is 13 residues long. V lost 3 bases and J 7 bases, leaving 12 bases between the germline ends. The CDR3 region is CASSFPAGVGYTF. The CDR3 nucleotides read TGTGCCAGCAGCTTCCCCGCCGGTGTTGGCTACACCTTC.

The rearrangement uses TRBV27 and TRBJ1-2; possibly TRBD1 for D (6 bases). The V and J ends lost 10 bases and 6 bases respectively, with 15 bases between them. The CDR3 spans 12 residues. The germline CDR1 and CDR2 sequences are MNHEY and SMNVEV (reference sequence). The CDR3 reads CAIKTGSNGYTF. The CDR3 coding sequence is TGTGCCATAAAGACAGGTTCGAATGGCTACACCTTC.

The rearrangement uses TRBV5-5 and TRBJ2-1, with 8 nucleotides matching TRBD1. The CDR3 is 14 residues long. Looked up from germline, CDR1 is SGHKS and CDR2 is YYEKEE (reference sequence). Germline trimming cut 2 bases from V and 7 bases from J; bases unmatched to any gene: 5. Here the CDR3 reads CASSFRRDRNEQFF. The CDR3 DNA reads as TGTGCCAGCAGCTTTCGCAGGGACAGGAATGAGCAGTTCTTC.

The genes are TRBV18 and TRBJ1-3; the D gene is possibly TRBD1 (6 bases). Germline values: CDR1 KGHSH, CDR2 LQKENI. V lost 0 bases, J lost 2 bases, and 11 bases lay in between. The CDR3 runs to 16 residues. The CDR3 protein is CASSPPQGLAGNTIYF. The CDR3 bases are TGTGCCAGCTCACCACCGCAGGGGCTAGCTGGAAACACCATATATTTT.

The CDR3 nucleotides are TGTGCCAGTAGTGCGCCAACAGGGGAAGCTTTCTTT. Amino acid sequence: CASSAPTGEAFF. The chain couples TRBV19 to TRBJ1-1; D perhaps matches TRBD1 (6 bases). The CDR3 runs to 12 residues. Germline V gives CDR1 LNHDA, CDR2 SQIVND (reference sequence). The germline V and J ends were trimmed by 5 bases and 8 bases, with 12 bases remaining between them.

The rearrangement joins TRBV11-2 to TRBJ2-3; D possibly corresponds to TRBD2 (6 bases). Trimming cost V 5 bases and J 4 bases, with 16 bases left between them. The CDR3 contains 15 residues. From germline, CDR1 is SGHAT and CDR2 FQNNGV. CDR3 DNA: TGTGCCAGCAGCAATGGACTATGGGAGCCAGATACGCAGTATTTT. Protein sequence: CASSNGLWEPDTQYF.

This clone was seen only once. J is TRBJ2-6 and V is TRBV4-2; 8 bases match TRBD1. V trimming: 4 bases; J trimming: 0 bases; junction bases outside the gene matches: 2. The CDR3 is 16 amino acids. Germline V gene lookup returns CDR1 LGHNA and CDR2 YNFKEQ. Written as DNA, the CDR3 is TGTGCCAGCAGCCCGACAGGGGACTCTGGGGCCAACGTCCTGACTTTC. As protein: CASSPTGDSGANVLTF.

The chain uses TRBV28 and TRBJ2-7; TRBD2 matches 15 bases. The CDR3 has 18 residues. The germline CDR1 and CDR2 sequences are MDHEN and SYDVKM. V was clipped by 2 bases and J by 1 base; unmatched bases: 6. For the CDR3, the DNA is TGTGCCAGCAGTTTACAGCCGGGACTAGCGGGAGGTTCCTACGAGCAGTACTTC. Its translation: CASSLQPGLAGGSYEQYF.

In its sample, this clone was seen a few times. The gene calls are TRBV7-9 and TRBJ1-2; D is possibly TRBD1 (5 bases). Trimming removed 5 bases from V and 2 bases from J, with 9 bases in between. Per germline, CDR1 SEHNR and CDR2 FQNEAQ (reference sequence). The CDR3 length is 13 residues. The CDR3 here is CASSPQENYGYTF. The DNA of the CDR3 is TGTGCCAGCAGCCCACAGGAAAACTATGGCTACACCTTC. The complete variable domain, with remaining parts taken from reference TRBV7-9 and TRBJ1-2, reads DTGVSQNPRHKITKRGQNVTFRCDPISEHNRLYWYRQTLGQGPEFLTYFQNEAQLEKSRLLSDRFSAERPKGSFSTLEIQRTEQGDSAMYLCASSPQENYGYTFGSGTRLTVV.

The gene calls are TRBV5-1 and TRBJ1-3; D possibly corresponds to TRBD1 (5 bases). The CDR3 contains 18 residues. Germline CDR1 SGHRS, CDR2 YFSETQ. V was trimmed by 0 bases and J by 4 bases, leaving 20 bases between them. CDR3 bases: TGCGCCAGCAGCTTGGGCTGGGGCGGCGGAACGGAAGGAAACACCATATATTTT. It is translated as CASSLGWGGGTEGNTIYF.